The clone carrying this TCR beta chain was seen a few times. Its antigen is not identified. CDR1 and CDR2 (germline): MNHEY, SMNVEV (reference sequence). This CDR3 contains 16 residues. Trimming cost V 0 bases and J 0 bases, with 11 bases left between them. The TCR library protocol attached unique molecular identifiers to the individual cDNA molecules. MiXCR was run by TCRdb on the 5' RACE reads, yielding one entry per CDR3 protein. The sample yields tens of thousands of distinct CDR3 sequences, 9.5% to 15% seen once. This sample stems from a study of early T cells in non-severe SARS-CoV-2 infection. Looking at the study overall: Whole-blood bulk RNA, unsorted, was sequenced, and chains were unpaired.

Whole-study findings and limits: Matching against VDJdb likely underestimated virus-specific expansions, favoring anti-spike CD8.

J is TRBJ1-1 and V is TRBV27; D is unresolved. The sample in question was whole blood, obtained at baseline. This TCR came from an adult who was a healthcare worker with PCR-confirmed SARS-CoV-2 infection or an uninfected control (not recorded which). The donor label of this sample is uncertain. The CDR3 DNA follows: TGTGCCAGCAGTTTATCTACAGTACATCTGAACACTGAAGCTTTCTTT. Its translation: CASSLSTVHLNTEAFF.